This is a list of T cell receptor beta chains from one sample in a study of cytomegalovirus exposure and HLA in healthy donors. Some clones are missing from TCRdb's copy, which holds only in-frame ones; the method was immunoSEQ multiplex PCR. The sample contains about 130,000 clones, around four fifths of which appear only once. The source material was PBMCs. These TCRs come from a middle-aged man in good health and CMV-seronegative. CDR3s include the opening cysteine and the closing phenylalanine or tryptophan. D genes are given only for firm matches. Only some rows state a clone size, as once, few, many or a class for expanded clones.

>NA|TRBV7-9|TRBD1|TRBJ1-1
CASSLLTGVNTEAFF
TGTGCCAGCAGCCTTCTAACAGGGGTTAACACTGAAGCTTTCTTT
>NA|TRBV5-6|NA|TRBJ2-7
CASSWGDLDGTADEQYF
TGTGCCAGCAGCTGGGGGGATTTAGACGGCACGGCGGACGAGCAGTACTTC
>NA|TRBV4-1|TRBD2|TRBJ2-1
CASSQDMTSGRSYNEQFF
TGCGCCAGCAGCCAAGATATGACTAGCGGGAGATCCTACAATGAGCAGTTCTTC
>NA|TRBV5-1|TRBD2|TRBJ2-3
CASSAGGQQDTQYF
TGCGCCAGCAGTGCGGGGGGGCAGCAAGATACGCAGTATTTT
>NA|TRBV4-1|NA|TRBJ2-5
CASSQDTIKETQYF
TGCGCCAGCAGCCAAGATACTATAAAAGAGACCCAGTACTTC
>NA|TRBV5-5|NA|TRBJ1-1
CASSFSENTEAFF
TGTGCCAGCAGCTTTTCAGAGAACACTGAAGCTTTCTTT
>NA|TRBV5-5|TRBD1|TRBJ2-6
CASSPLRQGTGANVLTF
TGTGCCAGCAGCCCCTTACGACAGGGGACTGGGGCCAACGTCCTGACTTTC
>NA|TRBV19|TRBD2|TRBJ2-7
CASRGGPSGASSYEQYF
TGTGCCAGTAGAGGCGGGCCTAGCGGGGCCAGCTCCTACGAGCAGTACTTC
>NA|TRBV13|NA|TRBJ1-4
CASSPGGATNEKLFF
TGTGCCAGCAGTCCGGGGGGGGCAACTAATGAAAAACTGTTTTTT
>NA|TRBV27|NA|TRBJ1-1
CASSLSSGGRGNTEAFF
TGTGCCAGCAGTTTATCCAGTGGGGGCAGGGGGAACACTGAAGCTTTCTTT
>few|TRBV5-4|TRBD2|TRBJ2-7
CASSLEGLAAEQYF
TGTGCCAGCAGCTTGGAAGGACTAGCGGCCGAGCAGTACTTC
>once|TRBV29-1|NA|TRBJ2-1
CSVGVPYNEQFF
TGCAGCGTTGGAGTTCCCTACAATGAGCAGTTCTTC
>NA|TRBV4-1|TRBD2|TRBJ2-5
CASSRTSGRNQETQYF
TGCGCCAGCAGCCGGACTAGCGGGAGGAACCAAGAGACCCAGTACTTC
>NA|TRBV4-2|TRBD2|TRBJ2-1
CASSQSMLAGGYNEQFF
TGTGCCAGCAGCCAATCTATGCTAGCGGGAGGGTACAATGAGCAGTTCTTC
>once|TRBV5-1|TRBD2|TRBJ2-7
CASSYGLAGDYEQYF
TGCGCCAGCAGCTATGGACTAGCGGGAGACTACGAGCAGTACTTC
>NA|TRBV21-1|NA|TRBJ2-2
CASSTRDRHTGELFF
TGTGCCAGCAGCACTAGGGACAGACACACCGGGGAGCTGTTTTTT
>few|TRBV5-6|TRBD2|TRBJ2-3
CASSTRTSGVSTDTQYF
TGTGCCAGCAGCACCAGGACTAGCGGGGTTAGCACAGATACGCAGTATTTT
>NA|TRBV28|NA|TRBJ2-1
CASMSPGKSNEQFF
TGTGCCAGCATGTCCCCGGGTAAAAGCAATGAGCAGTTCTTC
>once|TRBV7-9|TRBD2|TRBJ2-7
CASSLAGGAEQYF
TGTGCCAGCAGCTTAGCGGGAGGGGCCGAGCAGTACTTC
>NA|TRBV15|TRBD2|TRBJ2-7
CATSSRTSATYEQYF
TGTGCCACCAGCAGCCGGACTAGCGCCACCTACGAGCAGTACTTC
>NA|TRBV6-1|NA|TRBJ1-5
CASSEWTVADQPQHF
TGTGCCAGCAGTGAATGGACAGTCGCAGATCAGCCCCAGCATTTT
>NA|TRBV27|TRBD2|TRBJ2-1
CASSFLLAGVGNEQFF
TGTGCCAGCAGTTTCCTACTAGCGGGAGTTGGGAATGAGCAGTTCTTC
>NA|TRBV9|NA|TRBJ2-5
CASSIGQQETQYF
TGTGCCAGCAGCATCGGACAGCAAGAGACCCAGTACTTC
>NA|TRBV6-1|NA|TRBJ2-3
CATDRGANTDTQYF
TGTGCCACCGACCGGGGGGCTAACACAGATACGCAGTATTTT
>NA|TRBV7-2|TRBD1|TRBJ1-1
CASSLVGQGKGFF
TGTGCCAGCAGCTTAGTCGGACAGGGTAAGGGTTTCTTT
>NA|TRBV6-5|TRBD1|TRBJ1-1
CASSTRGRGTEAFF
TGTGCCAGCAGTACCAGGGGGCGCGGGACTGAAGCTTTCTTT
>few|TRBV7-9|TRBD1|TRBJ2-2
CSSTQTPRRDREGPGELFF
TGTTCCAGCACCCAAACCCCACGACGGGACAGGGAGGGACCCGGGGAGCTGTTTTTT
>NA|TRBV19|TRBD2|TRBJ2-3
CASSIGLETDTQYF
TGTGCCAGTAGTATCGGACTAGAAACAGATACGCAGTATTTT
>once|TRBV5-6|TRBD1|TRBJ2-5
CASSLLAGGAETQYF
TGTGCCAGCAGCTTGTTGGCAGGGGGCGCAGAGACCCAGTACTTC
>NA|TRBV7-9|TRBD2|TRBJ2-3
CASSSGLASTDTQYF
TGTGCCAGCAGTTCGGGACTAGCGTCGACAGATACGCAGTATTTT
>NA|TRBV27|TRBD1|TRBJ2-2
CASSFDRVDTGELFF
TGTGCCAGCAGTTTTGACAGGGTGGACACCGGGGAGCTGTTTTTT
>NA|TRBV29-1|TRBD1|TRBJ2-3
CSGGTHRGFVSSTDTQYF
TGCAGCGGGGGGACCCACAGGGGTTTTGTGTCTAGCACAGATACGCAGTATTTT
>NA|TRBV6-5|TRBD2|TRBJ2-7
CASSYGTSGTYEQYF
TGTGCCAGCAGCTACGGGACTAGCGGAACCTACGAGCAGTACTTC
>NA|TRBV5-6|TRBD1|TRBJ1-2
CASSLAGTGSGYTF
TGTGCCAGCAGCCTGGCCGGGACAGGGAGTGGCTACACCTTC
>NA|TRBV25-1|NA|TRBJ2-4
CASSESRLENIQYF
TGTGCCAGCAGTGAATCGCGACTAGAAAACATTCAGTACTTC
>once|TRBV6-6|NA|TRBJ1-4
CASSQQVTNEKLFF
TGTGCCAGCAGTCAACAGGTGACTAATGAAAAACTGTTTTTT
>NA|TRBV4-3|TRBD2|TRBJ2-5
CASSPNYLAGGETQYF
TGCGCCAGCAGCCCCAATTATTTAGCGGGGGGAGAGACCCAGTACTTC
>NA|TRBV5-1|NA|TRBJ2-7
CASSEWQGSYEQYF
TGCGCCAGCAGCGAGTGGCAGGGATCGTACGAGCAGTACTTC
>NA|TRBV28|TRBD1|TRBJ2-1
CASSTRDRDNEQFF
TGTGCCAGCAGTACCCGGGACAGAGACAATGAGCAGTTCTTC
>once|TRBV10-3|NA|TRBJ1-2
CAIMWGEEGYTF
TGTGCCATCATGTGGGGGGAGGAAGGCTACACCTTC
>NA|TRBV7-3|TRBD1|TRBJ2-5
CASSGGQEGETQYF
TGTGCCAGCAGCGGGGGACAGGAGGGAGAGACCCAGTACTTC
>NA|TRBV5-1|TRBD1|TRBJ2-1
CASSEGDSAYNEQFF
TGCGCCAGCAGCGAAGGGGACAGCGCCTACAATGAGCAGTTCTTC
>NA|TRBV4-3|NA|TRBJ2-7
CASSQERGPAYEQYF
TGCGCCAGCAGCCAAGAGCGGGGTCCTGCCTACGAGCAGTACTTC
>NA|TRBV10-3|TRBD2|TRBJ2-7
CAISTSASSGHEQYF
TGTGCCATCAGCACCAGCGCGTCTAGCGGCCACGAGCAGTACTTC
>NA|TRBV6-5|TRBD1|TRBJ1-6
CASSYNRDSYNSPLHF
TGTGCCAGCAGTTACAATAGGGACAGCTATAATTCACCCCTCCACTTT
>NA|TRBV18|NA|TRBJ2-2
CASSPRTGNTGELFF
TGTGCCAGCTCACCACGAACGGGGAACACCGGGGAGCTGTTTTTT
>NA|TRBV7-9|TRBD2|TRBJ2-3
CASSAGTSGGGDTQYF
TGTGCCAGCAGCGCCGGGACTAGCGGGGGTGGAGATACGCAGTATTTT
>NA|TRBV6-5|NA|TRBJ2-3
CASRRESTDTQYF
TGTGCCAGCAGACGGGAGTCCACAGATACGCAGTATTTT